Following are 23 T cell receptor beta chains from one sample sequenced in a study of T cell clonality in common variable immunodeficiency. No cognate antigen is known for these TCRs. The data were produced by immunoSEQ multiplex PCR, yet TCRdb's version contains in-frame clones alone and is incomplete. The record shows around 17,000 clones for this sample, with no singletons present. Study-level points and caveats: Reportedly, TCR beta sequences from common variable immunodeficiency showed fewer deletions and N-nucleotide insertions.

Sequencing input: peripheral blood mononuclear cells. These TCRs come from a human donor with common variable immunodeficiency.

As regards this clone: The read finishes 3 residues shy of the CDR3 end, and the germline J gene is used to complete it. The chain joins TRBV7-8 to TRBJ2-3; D may be TRBD2 (6 bases). Trimming stripped 4 bases from V and 4 bases from J, with 15 bases between. This CDR3 is built from 15 residues. Germline CDR1 is SGHVS and CDR2 is FQNEAQ. The CDR3 DNA, read in part, is TGTGCCAGCAGCTCCAGGGATATAGCGGCAGATACG. This codes for CASSSRDIAADT. The entire CDR3 sequence reads CASSSRDIAADTQYF.

This clone showed up many times. Coverage ceases 3 residues before the CDR3 finishes, and the germline J gene fills in the end. The chain recombines TRBV2 with TRBJ1-4; D uncertain. V lost 4 bases and J 8 bases, leaving 11 bases between the germline ends. The length of the CDR3 is 13 residues. The germline CDR1 and CDR2 sequences are SNHLY and FYNNEI. The CDR3 loop reads CASSGQHREKLFF. Incomplete CDR3 DNA: TGTGCCAGCAGTGGACAACACCGGGAAAAA.

This clone was found many times. Coverage ceases 3 residues before the CDR3 finishes, and the germline J gene fills in the end. The V gene is TRBV7-8, the J gene TRBJ2-5; D might be TRBD1 (5 bases). The CDR3 contains 15 residues. V lost 0 bases and J 1 base, leaving 9 bases between the germline ends. Germline V gene sequence: CDR1 SGHVS, CDR2 FQNEAQ. The CDR3 here is CASSLARTSQETQYF. CDR3 DNA, as far as it was read: TGTGCCAGCAGCTTAGCGCGGACAAGCCAAGAGACC.

This clone was seen ten or more times. Read sequence stops 3 residues before the CDR3 end, and the germline J gene provides the missing end. The J gene is TRBJ1-1, the V gene TRBV29-1; D perhaps matches TRBD1 (6 bases). This CDR3 is 12 amino acids long. The germline V gene has CDR1 SQVTM and CDR2 ANQGSEA. The chain's CDR3 is CSVQGQYEGAFF. The part of the CDR3 DNA that was read is TGCAGCGTCCAGGGACAATATGAGGGA.

Of note for this clone: The missing CDR3 end, 3 residues past where the read stops, is filled in from the germline J gene. The V call is TRBV19, the J call TRBJ1-1, with TRBD1 matching 8 bases. Germline V gene lookup returns CDR1 LNHDA and CDR2 SQIVND (reference sequence). The CDR3 is made up of 14 amino acids. V lost 4 bases and J lost 6; bases outside the gene matches: 7. The CDR3 bases that were read are TGTGCCAGTAGTAAGGGACAGGTTGGGGCTGAA. Amino acid sequence: CASSKGQVGAE. From start to end, the CDR3 is CASSKGQVGAEAFF.

On this clone: The observed sequence ends 3 residues before the CDR3 terminus, with the missing tail filled in from the germline J gene. The chain couples TRBV19 to TRBJ1-4; TRBD1 is a possible D gene (6 bases). Germline loops: CDR1 LNHDA, CDR2 SQIVND (reference sequence). Trimming removed 6 bases at V and 6 bases at J, with 17 bases between. The CDR3 spans 15 residues. The CDR3 reads CASSRTAFGDEKLFF. The CDR3 bases that were read are TGTGCCAGTAGCAGGACAGCCTTTGGGGATGAAAAA.

This clone was observed many times. Sequencing ends 3 residues short of the CDR3 end; the germline J gene provides the rest. V and J are TRBV19 and TRBJ2-1, with 7 bases identical to TRBD2. The CDR3 has 13 residues. From germline, CDR1 is LNHDA and CDR2 SQIVND (reference sequence). V trimming: 6 bases; J trimming: 1 base; junction bases outside the gene matches: 0. CDR3 protein: CASSGGSYNEQFF. The DNA read from the CDR3 is TGTGCCAGTAGCGGGGGGTCCTACAATGAG.

Concerning this clone itself: The read terminates 3 residues before the CDR3 end, so the remaining end is supplied by the germline J gene. This chain uses TRBV29-1 with TRBJ2-5; no clear D gene. CDR1 is SQVTM, CDR2 ANQGSEA, per germline. The V end was cut by 4 bases, the J end by 1 base, with 7 bases between. The CDR3 runs 12 residues. CDR3 bases read: TGCAGCGTTGGGCACCTCCAAGAGACC. Translated, it gives CSVGHLQET. From start to end, the CDR3 is CSVGHLQETQYF. The variable domain in full, completed from reference TRBV29-1 and TRBJ2-5, reads SAVISQKPSRDICQRGTSLTIQCQVDSQVTMMFWYRQQPGQSLTLIATANQGSEATYESGFVIDKFPISRPNLTFSTLTVSNMSPEDSSIYLCSVGHLQETQYFGPGTRLLVL.

The sample holds many counts of this clone. The read comes to an end 3 residues before the CDR3 does, leaving the germline J gene to fill in the end. V and J are TRBV6-2 or TRBV6-3 and TRBJ2-5, with 9 bases identical to TRBD2. The junction had 9 bases not matched to a gene; V was cut back by 7 bases and J by 6 bases. From germline, CDR1 is MNHEY and CDR2 SVGEGT. The CDR3 loop spans 14 amino acids. The CDR3 DNA, read in part, is TGTGCCAGCAACATCCCGGGACTAGCTAAGACC. It is translated as CASNIPGLAKT. The whole CDR3 reads CASNIPGLAKTQYF.

Many counts were recorded for this clone. The CDR3 end lies 3 residues beyond the end of the read and is filled in from the germline J gene. V and J are TRBV7-9 and TRBJ2-5; TRBD2 might be the D (6 bases). Germline-derived CDR1 and CDR2 are SEHNR and FQNEAQ (reference sequence). The germline V and J ends were trimmed by 7 bases and 1 base, with 10 bases remaining between them. The CDR3 has 13 amino acids. CDR3 in amino acids: CASTRTIQETQYF. Incomplete CDR3 DNA: TGTGCCAGCACCAGGACTATCCAAGAGACC.

There are many counts of this clone. The CDR3 bases that were read are TGTGCCAGCAGCCCCCAGGGGACTACCTACAATGAG. Protein sequence: CASSPQGTTYNE. The entire CDR3 protein reads CASSPQGTTYNEQFF. The genes are TRBV7-9 and TRBJ2-1, with D tentatively TRBD2 (7 bases). Read coverage stops 3 residues before the CDR3 terminus; the germline J gene supplies the remainder. With 5 bases removed from V and 2 bases from J, the gap between germline ends came to 13 bases. There are 15 residues in the CDR3. The germline V gene has CDR1 SEHNR and CDR2 FQNEAQ (reference sequence).

This clone was recorded at least ten times. The read gets to within 3 residues of the CDR3 end, and the germline J gene fills in the rest. The V call is TRBV5-1, the J call TRBJ1-1, with D unresolved. This CDR3 comprises 14 residues. Per germline, CDR1 SGHRS and CDR2 YFSETQ. The V gene lost 2 bases and the J gene lost 5 bases, with 13 bases spanning the gap. CDR3 bases read: TGCGCCAGCAGCTTTGGCGGTAGCGGGACTGAA. Amino acid sequence: CASSFGGSGTE. The whole CDR3 sequence is CASSFGGSGTEAFF.

This clone was found many times. The CDR3 end falls 3 residues outside the read, so it is completed with the germline J gene. The chain has TRBV19 and TRBJ1-5; D not resolved. Germline-derived CDR1 and CDR2 are LNHDA and SQIVND (reference sequence). The CDR3 is made up of 15 amino acids. V dropped 5 bases and J dropped 0 bases, with 11 bases sitting between them. This chain's CDR3 is CASSVPGTSNQPQHF. The part of the CDR3 DNA that was read is TGTGCCAGTAGTGTACCAGGAACTAGCAATCAGCCC. Combining the CDR3 with reference TRBV19 and TRBJ1-5 gives the whole variable domain DGGITQSPKYLFRKEGQNVTLSCEQNLNHDAMYWYRQDPGQGLRLIYYSQIVNDFQKGDIAEGYSVSREKKESFPLTVTSAQKNPTAFYLCASSVPGTSNQPQHFGDGTRLSIL.

This clone counts as medium-sized. The CDR3 end lies 3 residues beyond the end of the read and is filled in from the germline J gene. This chain uses TRBV18 with TRBJ2-1, with D tentatively TRBD1 or TRBD2 (6 bases each). V dropped 3 bases and J dropped 1 base, with 13 bases sitting between them. The CDR3 consists of 16 residues. Germline V gene data show CDR1 as KGHSH and CDR2 as LQKENI. The CDR3 bases that were read are TGTGCCAGCTCACCCGTACAGGGAGGTTCCTACAATGAG. It is translated as CASSPVQGGSYNE. In full, the CDR3 is CASSPVQGGSYNEQFF.

At least ten counts were recorded for this clone. The CDR3 goes on 3 residues after the read ends, and that part is filled in from the germline J gene. This chain uses TRBV5-1 with TRBJ2-1; 12 nucleotides agree with TRBD2. This CDR3 is built from 16 residues. The V gene end was trimmed by 3 bases and the J gene end by 5 bases; junction bases not matched to a gene: 6. Germline loops: CDR1 SGHRS, CDR2 YFSETQ. The sequenced part of the CDR3 DNA is TGCGCCAGCAGCTCGAATAGACTAGCGGGGGACAATGAG. Protein: CASSSNRLAGDNE. The entire CDR3 reads CASSSNRLAGDNEQFF. Complete variable domain (other parts from reference TRBV5-1 and TRBJ2-1): KAGVTQTPRYLIKTRGQQVTLSCSPISGHRSVSWYQQTPGQGLQFLFEYFSETQRNKGNFPGRFSGRQFSNSRSEMNVSTLELGDSALYLCASSSNRLAGDNEQFFGPGTRLTVL.

This clone was detected ten times or more. The read ends 3 residues before the CDR3 terminus; that terminus is restored from the germline J gene. The chain combines TRBV15 with TRBJ2-2; possible D gene TRBD2, 5 bases. The CDR3 spans 14 residues. The ends were cut back, 3 bases at V and 1 base at J, with 6 bases in the middle. Germline CDR1 LNHNV, CDR2 YYDKDF (reference sequence). The sequenced part of the CDR3 DNA is TGTGCCACCAGCAGGAGGGTGAACACCGGGGAG. Protein sequence: CATSRRVNTGE. The entire CDR3 reads CATSRRVNTGELFF.

This clone has more than one count but fewer than ten. The read ends 3 residues shy of where the CDR3 ends; the end is completed using the germline J gene. This rearrangement joins TRBV18 to TRBJ2-7; TRBD1 aligns across 11 bases. CDR1 is KGHSH, CDR2 LQKENI, per germline. The length of the CDR3 is 15 residues. V was pared by 2 bases and J by 3 bases, with 3 bases of the junction left unmatched. This CDR3 reads CASSPAGTGGYEQYF. Partial CDR3 DNA: TGTGCCAGCTCACCAGCAGGGACAGGGGGCTACGAG.

Details on this clone: The CDR3 end is not reached by the read, which stops 3 residues before it; the germline J gene fills it in. The genes are TRBV6-2 or TRBV6-3 and TRBJ1-4; D is ambiguous. CDR1 is MNHEY, CDR2 SVGEGT, per germline. The V end lost 5 bases, the J end lost 5 bases, and 9 bases lay between the germline ends. The CDR3 sequence is 13 residues long. CDR3 DNA (partial): TGTGCCAGCAGTGACGGAGGGAATGAAAAA. It translates to CASSDGGNEK. The whole CDR3 region reads CASSDGGNEKLFF.

About this clone: The read halts 3 residues ahead of the CDR3 end, with the missing end drawn from the germline J gene. The V call is TRBV7-2, the J call TRBJ1-6; 7 nucleotides agree with TRBD1. V was clipped by 5 bases and J by 6 bases; unmatched bases: 7. Germline V gives CDR1 SGHTA, CDR2 FQGNSA. The CDR3 contains 15 residues. The CDR3 bases that were read are TGTGCCAGCAGCCAACAGGGGCCGGGTAATTCACCC. Translated, it gives CASSQQGPGNSP. The entire CDR3 sequence reads CASSQQGPGNSPLHF.

This clone has just a few counts. The CDR3 end is not reached by the read, which stops 3 residues before it; the germline J gene fills it in. This sequence joins TRBV19 and TRBJ2-2; a possible D gene is TRBD1 (6 bases). The length of the CDR3 is 13 residues. Per germline, CDR1 LNHDA and CDR2 SQIVND (reference sequence). The V end lost 7 bases, the J end lost 5 bases, and 11 bases lay between the germline ends. The CDR3 here is CASTGTLTGELFF. Partial CDR3 DNA: TGTGCCAGTACCGGGACACTTACCGGGGAG.

This clone was seen ten or more times. The read ends 3 residues shy of where the CDR3 ends; the end is completed using the germline J gene. The chain joins TRBV7-9 to TRBJ1-6, with 8 nucleotides matching TRBD1. The germline CDR1 and CDR2 sequences are SEHNR and FQNEAQ (reference sequence). V dropped 4 bases and J dropped 10; count of bases not matched to a gene: 9. The CDR3 extends over 15 amino acids. The CDR3 sequence is CASSSPRTGNSPLHF. Partial CDR3 DNA: TGTGCCAGCAGCTCTCCCCGGACAGGGAACTCACCC.

On this clone: The read ends 3 residues shy of where the CDR3 ends; the end is completed using the germline J gene. This sequence joins TRBV11-2 and TRBJ1-4; perhaps TRBD1 as D (6 bases). V lost 2 bases and J 6 bases, leaving 13 bases between the germline ends. Germline V gene lookup returns CDR1 SGHAT and CDR2 FQNNGV. CDR3 size: 15 residues. The part of the CDR3 DNA that was read is TGTGCCAGCAGCTTACCAGGGGCGGCGGATGAAAAA. Amino acids: CASSLPGAADEK. The whole CDR3 sequence reads CASSLPGAADEKLFF.

This clone was seen more than once but under ten times. The CDR3 extends 3 residues past the end of the read, so its final part is completed from the germline J gene. This rearrangement joins TRBV6-2 or TRBV6-3 to TRBJ1-2; D ambiguous. The germline V and J ends were trimmed by 0 bases and 6 bases, with 8 bases remaining between them. The CDR3 length is 13 residues. The germline CDR1 and CDR2 sequences are MNHEY and SVGEGT. The sequenced part of the CDR3 DNA is TGTGCCAGCAGTTACTCCCGCCGGGATGGC. It encodes CASSYSRRDG. Given in full, the CDR3 is CASSYSRRDGYTF.